Listed below are T cell receptor beta chains from one sample, sequenced in a study of blood T cells in healthy people across ages. TCRdb reprocessed the 5' RACE reads via MiXCR and lists one record per CDR3 protein. The sample records about 780,000 distinct CDR3 sequences, 35% to 60% being singletons. Sequencing input: blood. Receptors were obtained from a man aged 80 or over in good health. CDR3s include the opening cysteine and the closing phenylalanine or tryptophan. The D gene is left open where the match is weak. For some rows the clone size is stated as once, few or many, or as a class when expanded; others skip it.

CATSRDAAYEQYF,TGTGCCACCAGCAGAGATGCAGCCTACGAGCAGTACTTC,NA,TRBJ2-7,13,few,TRBV15
CSARDFSGSSYNEQFF,TGCAGTGCTAGAGATTTTAGCGGGAGCTCCTACAATGAGCAGTTCTTC,TRBD2,TRBJ2-1,16,NA,TRBV20-1
CSARERYRGRIPPLGDQPQHF,TGCAGTGCTAGAGAGAGGTACAGGGGGCGGATACCACCCTTAGGGGATCAGCCCCAGCATTTT,TRBD1,TRBJ1-5,21,NA,TRBV20-1
CATRSSGRGYNEQFF,TGTGCCACCAGGAGTAGTGGGAGGGGATACAATGAGCAGTTCTTC,TRBD2,TRBJ2-1,15,NA,TRBV24-1
CASSLGTADGYTF,TGTGCCAGCAGTTTAGGGACAGCAGATGGCTACACCTTC,NA,TRBJ1-2,13,few,TRBV12-3/TRBV12-4
CASSLGADRGIAEAFF,TGCGCCAGCAGCTTGGGGGCGGACAGGGGGATCGCTGAAGCTTTCTTT,TRBD1,TRBJ1-1,16,few,TRBV5-1
CASSSSGSWETQYF,TGTGCCAGCAGTTCTAGCGGGAGCTGGGAGACCCAGTACTTC,TRBD2,TRBJ2-5,14,few,TRBV7-2
CASSLAGRSDTQYF,TGCGCCAGCAGCTTGGCTGGCAGATCAGATACGCAGTATTTT,NA,TRBJ2-3,14,NA,TRBV5-1
CSARSRADGYQETQYF,TGCAGTGCTAGATCGCGAGCCGATGGGTACCAAGAGACCCAGTACTTC,NA,TRBJ2-5,16,few,TRBV20-1
CASTLAAYNEQFF,TGTGCCAGCACCCTAGCGGCCTACAATGAGCAGTTCTTC,TRBD2,TRBJ2-1,13,NA,TRBV12-3/TRBV12-4
CASSLEGAVRTEAFF,TGTGCCAGCAGCTTGGAGGGGGCGGTAAGAACTGAAGCTTTCTTT,TRBD1,TRBJ1-1,15,NA,TRBV7-9
CASSYSTSGIFEQFF,TGTGCCAGCAGTTACTCTACTAGCGGGATTTTTGAGCAGTTCTTC,TRBD2,TRBJ2-1,15,NA,TRBV6-5
CASSYPRGETQYF,TGCGCCAGCAGCTACCCCCGTGGCGAGACCCAGTACTTC,NA,TRBJ2-5,13,few,TRBV5-1
CASSERQSNYNEQFF,TGTGCCAGCAGTGAACGGCAGTCTAATTACAATGAGCAGTTCTTC,NA,TRBJ2-1,15,NA,TRBV2
CASSLNPNTEAFF,TGTGCCAGCAGTTTAAACCCCAACACTGAAGCTTTCTTT,NA,TRBJ1-1,13,few,TRBV28
CASSFQTGGPKNEQFF,TGTGCCAGCAGTTTCCAAACGGGAGGCCCTAAAAATGAGCAGTTCTTC,TRBD2,TRBJ2-1,16,few,TRBV28
CASSPSGTSYEQYF,TGTGCCAGCAGTCCATCCGGGACTTCTTACGAGCAGTACTTC,NA,TRBJ2-7,14,few,TRBV7-9
CASSLTGDTNYGYTF,TGTGCCAGCAGCCTTACAGGAGACACTAACTATGGCTACACCTTC,NA,TRBJ1-2,15,NA,TRBV16
CATGKRGYNEQFF,TGTGCCACCGGGAAAAGGGGTTACAATGAGCAGTTCTTC,NA,TRBJ2-1,13,many,TRBV24-1
CASSQDWDGLNEQYF,TGTGCCAGCAGCCAAGACTGGGACGGGCTCAATGAGCAGTACTTC,NA,TRBJ2-5,15,NA,TRBV4-2
CASRPENTEAFF,TGTGCCAGCAGGCCAGAGAACACTGAAGCTTTCTTT,NA,TRBJ1-1,12,NA,TRBV2
CASTPGPPFVQYF,TGTGCCAGCACTCCGGGACCCCCGTTCGTGCAGTACTTC,NA,TRBJ2-7,13,NA,TRBV12-3/TRBV12-4
CASSRDRIYGYTF,TGTGCCAGCAGTAGGGACAGGATCTATGGCTACACCTTC,TRBD1,TRBJ1-2,13,few,TRBV12-3/TRBV12-4
CASSLDGGGAFF,TGCGCCAGCAGCTTGGATGGAGGGGGAGCTTTCTTT,NA,TRBJ1-1,12,many,TRBV5-1
CASSRGAGSSTDTQYF,TGTGCCAGCAGTAGAGGAGCGGGGTCTAGCACAGATACGCAGTATTTT,TRBD2,TRBJ2-3,16,NA,TRBV12-3/TRBV12-4
CASSTGTGELIQETQYF,TGTGCCAGCAGCACCGGGACAGGTGAATTGATTCAAGAGACCCAGTACTTC,TRBD1,TRBJ2-5,17,few,TRBV14
CSVVRDTNPLGEQYF,TGCAGCGTTGTCCGGGACACGAATCCTTTAGGCGAGCAGTACTTC,NA,TRBJ2-7,15,NA,TRBV29-1
CSVTGTNYNEQFF,TGCAGCGTTACAGGGACGAATTACAATGAGCAGTTCTTC,NA,TRBJ2-1,13,NA,TRBV29-1
CASSRAGTSGGEQFF,TGTGCCAGCAGTCGAGCCGGGACTAGCGGCGGTGAGCAGTTCTTC,TRBD2,TRBJ2-1,15,once,TRBV6-6
CASSLLAGGYKEQFF,TGTGCCAGCAGTCTACTAGCGGGAGGCTACAAGGAGCAGTTCTTC,TRBD2,TRBJ2-1,15,NA,TRBV6-5
CSASPLAGDPETQYF,TGCAGTGCTAGTCCCCTAGCGGGAGATCCAGAGACCCAGTACTTC,TRBD2,TRBJ2-5,15,many,TRBV20-1
CSARDYLGRNTGELFF,TGCAGTGCTAGAGATTACTTGGGTAGGAACACCGGGGAGCTGTTTTTT,NA,TRBJ2-2,16,NA,TRBV20-1
CASSLTRLVLNEQFF,TGTGCCAGCAGCTTAACGAGACTAGTCTTAAATGAGCAGTTCTTC,NA,TRBJ2-1,15,NA,TRBV7-3
CASSTARDANRDEQFF,TGTGCCAGCAGTACAGCCCGGGACGCCAATAGGGATGAGCAGTTCTTC,NA,TRBJ2-1,16,NA,TRBV28
CAWSGGRDQPQHF,TGTGCCTGGAGCGGGGGGAGGGATCAGCCCCAGCATTTT,NA,TRBJ1-5,13,NA,TRBV30
CATSKNNPAQGPRTDTQYF,TGTGCCACCAGCAAAAACAACCCCGCACAGGGTCCGCGCACAGATACGCAGTATTTT,NA,TRBJ2-3,19,few,TRBV24-1
CASSSFTGYNEQFF,TGTGCCAGCAGCAGCTTCACAGGTTACAATGAGCAGTTCTTC,NA,TRBJ2-1,14,NA,TRBV6-6
CASNDPGVVTQYF,TGTGCCAGCAATGACCCGGGGGTAGTGACCCAGTACTTC,NA,TRBJ2-5,13,NA,TRBV11-3
CSVAPNGYEKLFF,TGCAGCGTTGCCCCCAACGGATATGAAAAACTGTTTTTT,NA,TRBJ1-4,13,NA,TRBV29-1
CSAVSSGGHYEQFF,TGCAGCGCAGTTTCTAGCGGGGGGCACTATGAGCAGTTCTTC,TRBD2,TRBJ2-1,14,NA,TRBV29-1
CASGVWGSYEQYF,TGTGCCAGCGGAGTTTGGGGCTCCTACGAGCAGTACTTC,NA,TRBJ2-7,13,NA,TRBV5-6
CASSTLGDIQYF,TGTGCCAGCAGCACCCTTGGGGACATTCAGTACTTC,NA,TRBJ2-4,12,NA,TRBV27
CASSLSGTVATEAFF,TGTGCCAGCAGTTTATCTGGCACGGTTGCCACTGAAGCTTTCTTT,NA,TRBJ1-1,15,NA,TRBV27
CASSPDLGWIKTQYF,TGTGCCAGCAGCCCCGATCTGGGGTGGATAAAGACCCAGTACTTC,NA,TRBJ2-5,15,few,TRBV9
CASSRGTGEQETQYF,TGCGCCAGCAGCCGAGGGACAGGGGAGCAAGAGACCCAGTACTTC,TRBD1,TRBJ2-5,15,NA,TRBV4-3
CASSEAQDSGREDTQYF,TGTGCCAGCAGTGAAGCGCAAGATAGCGGGCGCGAAGATACGCAGTATTTT,TRBD2,TRBJ2-3,17,NA,TRBV2